This T cell receptor (beta chain) came from a study of T-cell reconstitution after alpha-beta-depleted transplantation in children. Study results and caveats: The origin of high day-60 TCRbeta diversity in some patients lay in surviving recipient T cells and thymic progenitors.

This CDR3 region has 15 residues. It was with unique molecular identifiers that the TCRbeta library was prepared. TCRdb redid the calling of the PCR reads with MiXCR, one entry per CDR3 protein. The table includes 700,000 or so distinct CDR3 sequences, around 13% detected once. This clonotype has only one observation. Its target is not known. Germline and junction disagree at one end, which may indicate a read error. The chain has TRBV12-3 or TRBV12-4 and TRBJ2-7; TRBD1 is a possible D gene (5 bases). This specimen consisted of PBMCs, obtained before TCRalphabeta/CD19-depleted stem cell transplant. This clonotype originated in a girl aged 2-10 years with congenital amegakaryocytic thrombocytopenia, due to receive a stem cell transplant. CDR3 nucleotide sequence: TGTGCCAGCAGTTTATACCAGGGAATTCGCAACGAGCAGCACTTC. It yields the protein CASSLYQGIRNEQHF.